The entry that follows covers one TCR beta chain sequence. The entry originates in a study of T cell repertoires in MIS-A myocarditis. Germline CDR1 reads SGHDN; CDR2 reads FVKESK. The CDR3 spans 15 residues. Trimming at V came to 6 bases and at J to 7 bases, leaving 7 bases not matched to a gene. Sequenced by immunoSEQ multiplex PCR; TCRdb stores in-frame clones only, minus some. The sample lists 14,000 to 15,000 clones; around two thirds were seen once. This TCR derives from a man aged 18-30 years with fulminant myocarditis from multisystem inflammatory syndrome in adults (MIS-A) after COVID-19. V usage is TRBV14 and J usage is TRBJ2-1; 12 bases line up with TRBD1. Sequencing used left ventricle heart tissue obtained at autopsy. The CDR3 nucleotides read TGTGCCAGCAGTCGGGACAGGGGGCTGACAAATGAGCAGTTCTTC. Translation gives CASSRDRGLTNEQFF. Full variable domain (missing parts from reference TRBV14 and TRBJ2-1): EAGVTQFPSHSVIEKGQTVTLRCDPISGHDNLYWYRRVMGKEIKFLLHFVKESKQDESGMPNNRFLAERTGGTYSTLKVQPAELEDSGVYFCASSRDRGLTNEQFFGPGTRLTVL.